This T cell receptor (beta chain) is drawn from a study of early T cells in non-severe SARS-CoV-2 infection. From the 5' RACE reads, TCRdb called clonotypes with MiXCR, one entry per CDR3 protein. This sample carries more than 75,000 distinct CDR3 sequences, around 13% of them seen once, and the ten largest clones take about 6%. Germline loops: CDR1 SGHAT, CDR2 FQNNGV. The CDR3 spans 15 residues. J gave up 9 bases and V 6 bases, and 10 bases lay outside the gene matches. The chain links TRBV11-2 to TRBJ1-6; TRBD1 agrees at 8 bases. The source of this sequence is an adult who was a healthcare worker with PCR-confirmed SARS-CoV-2 infection or an uninfected control (not recorded which). The specimen sequenced was whole blood. This chain's CDR3 is CASRHRQGTPSPLHF. The CDR3 DNA sequence: TGTGCCAGCAGGCATCGACAGGGGACTCCTTCACCCCTCCACTTT.